Following are 28 T cell receptor beta chains from one sample sequenced in a study of long-term antiretroviral therapy in people with HIV. The assay used was immunoSEQ (version v3.0), run at survey level. Assay used: immunoSEQ multiplex PCR; TCRdb lists only in-frame clones, some missing. Found here are more than 20,000 clones, under 85% of them singletons; the top ten hold roughly a quarter. The sample was unsorted PBMCs, taken 0.4 years after starting antiretroviral therapy. The receptors originated from a man aged 45 to 65 with HIV.

The chain has TRBV10-1 and TRBJ1-5; D gene ambiguous. Trimming left V 4 bases short and J 0 bases short, with 10 bases between. CDR3 size: 15 residues. Germline V gene lookup returns CDR1 WNHNN and CDR2 SYGVQD (reference sequence). DNA of the CDR3: TGCGCCAGCAGTGTATGGGTCTATAGCAATCAGCCCCAGCATTTT. Its protein product is CASSVWVYSNQPQHF.

This chain uses TRBV30 with TRBJ2-7; the D is unclear. CDR1 is GTSNPN and CDR2 is SVGIG in the germline V gene (reference sequence). The CDR3 consists of 15 residues. V shed 3 bases and J shed 3 bases, with 18 bases lying between them. The CDR3 spells CAWSSARSGNYEQYF. DNA of the CDR3: TGTGCCTGGAGCTCAGCGAGGAGTGGGAACTACGAGCAGTACTTC.

V usage is TRBV7-2 and J usage is TRBJ1-6, with D unclear. Trimming stripped 1 base from V and 7 bases from J, with 5 bases between. This CDR3 has 13 amino acids. Germline CDR1 and CDR2: SGHTA and FQGNSA. CDR3 region: CASSLGQNSPLHF. CDR3 DNA: TGTGCCAGCAGCTTAGGACAAAATTCACCCCTCCACTTT.

J is TRBJ1-1 and V is TRBV30; D is perhaps TRBD1 (6 bases). Germline lookup yields CDR1 GTSNPN and CDR2 SVGIG (reference sequence). Trimming removed 4 bases from V and 7 bases from J, with 16 bases in between. This CDR3 is 13 amino acids long. CDR3 nucleotide sequence: TGTGCCTGGACAGAGGCAGGGGAGCTTGAAGCTTTCTTT. Its protein is CAWTEAGELEAFF.

The chain recombines TRBV15 with TRBJ1-2, with D uncertain. The CDR3 has 12 amino acids. V was cut by 4 bases and J by 4 bases, with 7 bases left in between. The germline V gene has CDR1 LNHNV and CDR2 YYDKDF (reference sequence). CDR3 amino acids: CATSKDVYGYTF. The CDR3 nucleotides read TGTGCCACCAGCAAGGATGTCTATGGCTACACCTTC.

The rearrangement joins TRBV28 to TRBJ1-5; TRBD1 is a possible D gene (6 bases). Germline values: CDR1 MDHEN, CDR2 SYDVKM. The ends were cut back, 5 bases at V and 7 bases at J, with 18 bases in the middle. The CDR3 is 15 amino acids. CDR3 sequence: CASSPQSGQHQPQHF. The DNA of the CDR3 is TGTGCCAGCAGTCCTCAATCAGGACAGCACCAGCCCCAGCATTTT.

The table lists this clone with a count of one. This rearrangement joins TRBV7-2 to TRBJ2-3, with a tentative D call TRBD2 (7 bases). V lost 1 base to trimming and J lost 4 bases, with 21 bases between them. This CDR3 has 18 amino acids. The V gene's germline CDR1 is SGHTA and CDR2 FQGNSA. This chain's CDR3 is CASSLELRMGGAADTQYF. The CDR3 coding sequence is TGTGCCAGCAGCTTAGAATTAAGGATGGGGGGGGCCGCAGATACGCAGTATTTT. Using reference TRBV7-2 and TRBJ2-3 for the parts outside the CDR3, the full variable domain is GAGVSQSPSNKVTEKGKDVELRCDPISGHTALYWYRQSLGQGLEFLIYFQGNSAPDKSGLPSDRFSAERTGGSVSTLTIQRTQQEDSAVYLCASSLELRMGGAADTQYFGPGTRLTVL.

A few counts support this clone. V is TRBV2 and J is TRBJ2-7; 7 positions match TRBD2. This CDR3 comprises 13 residues. The ends lost 6 bases at V and 1 base at J; junction bases unmatched: 3. Looked up from germline, CDR1 is SNHLY and CDR2 is FYNNEI. This CDR3 is CASSPGGSYEQYF. The CDR3 DNA reads as TGTGCCAGCAGCCCGGGGGGATCCTACGAGCAGTACTTC.

The rearrangement uses TRBV19 and TRBJ2-1, with 8 bases matching TRBD2. Germline lookup yields CDR1 LNHDA and CDR2 SQIVND (reference sequence). The CDR3 extends over 12 amino acids. V lost 9 bases, J lost 2 bases, and 0 bases stayed unmatched. The chain's CDR3 is CASGGAYNEQFF. For the CDR3, the DNA is TGTGCCAGCGGGGGGGCCTACAATGAGCAGTTCTTC. The variable domain in full, with the rest retrieved from reference TRBV19 and TRBJ2-1, is DGGITQSPKYLFRKEGQNVTLSCEQNLNHDAMYWYRQDPGQGLRLIYYSQIVNDFQKGDIAEGYSVSREKKESFPLTVTSAQKNPTAFYLCASGGAYNEQFFGPGTRLTVL.

V gene TRBV9 combines with J gene TRBJ1-2; weak D call: TRBD1 (5 bases). Trimming cost V 0 bases and J 4 bases, with 13 bases left between them. This CDR3 has 15 amino acids. The germline V gene has CDR1 SGDLS and CDR2 YYNGEE. Here the CDR3 reads CASSVGTGQSYGYTF. As DNA, the CDR3 is TGTGCCAGCAGCGTAGGAACAGGCCAATCCTATGGCTACACCTTC. Based on the CDR3 plus reference TRBV9 and TRBJ1-2, the full variable domain is DSGVTQTPKHLITATGQRVTLRCSPRSGDLSVYWYQQSLDQGLQFLIQYYNGEERAKGNILERFSAQQFPDLHSELNLSSLELGDSALYFCASSVGTGQSYGYTFGSGTRLTVV.

This clone was seen a handful of times. This rearrangement joins TRBV28 to TRBJ1-2; D not certain. This CDR3 spans 14 amino acids. V was trimmed by 6 bases and J by 4 bases, leaving 15 bases between them. Germline CDR1 reads MDHEN; CDR2 reads SYDVKM. DNA of the CDR3: TGTGCCAGCAGCCCTATCCCCTTCCGCTATGGCTACACCTTC. It translates to CASSPIPFRYGYTF.

This chain connects TRBV14 to TRBJ2-7, with 8 bases aligning to TRBD1. Germline assignment: CDR1 SGHDN and CDR2 FVKESK. With V trimmed by 4 bases and J by 5 bases, 7 bases remained unmatched. This CDR3 comprises 14 residues. In DNA form, the CDR3 reads TGTGCCAGCAGCCCCCGGACAGGGTGGCACGAGCAGTACTTC. Its protein product is CASSPRTGWHEQYF.

V and J are TRBV7-2 and TRBJ1-6; D gene ambiguous. The germline V gene has CDR1 SGHTA and CDR2 FQGNSA. The CDR3 runs to 13 residues. V gave up 3 bases and J gave up 8 bases, with 8 bases separating them. The CDR3 sequence is CASSLDWDSPLHF. The CDR3 DNA reads as TGTGCCAGCAGCTTGGATTGGGATTCACCCCTCCACTTT.

This chain uses TRBV5-8 with TRBJ2-7; D gene uncertain. The germline V and J ends were trimmed by 0 bases and 5 bases, with 15 bases remaining between them. This CDR3 spans 15 amino acids. From germline, CDR1 is SGHTS and CDR2 YDEGEE. The CDR3 protein is CASSLGVLPEDEQYF. The CDR3 nucleotides read TGTGCCAGCAGCTTGGGCGTTCTTCCGGAAGACGAGCAGTACTTC.

The CDR3 loop reads CASSPTRDNSPLHF. The CDR3 region has the DNA TGTGCCAGCTCACCGACACGGGATAATTCACCCCTCCACTTT. The chain combines TRBV18 with TRBJ1-6; D not resolved. Germline V gene data show CDR1 as KGHSH and CDR2 as LQKENI. The CDR3 spans 14 residues. Between the trimmed V and J ends, which lost 3 bases and 5 bases, there was a span of 8 bases.

The chain joins TRBV11-1 to TRBJ1-1; D might be TRBD1 (5 bases). V shed 1 base and J shed 4 bases, with 10 bases lying between them. This CDR3 spans 14 amino acids. Germline loops: CDR1 SGHAT, CDR2 FQDESV (reference sequence). The CDR3 DNA reads TGTGCCAGCAGCTTAGGGCAGGGAGGCACTGAAGCTTTCTTT. This translates into CASSLGQGGTEAFF.

The rearrangement uses TRBV27 and TRBJ2-1, with 7 bases aligning to TRBD1. J was trimmed by 6 bases and V by 6 bases; bases with no gene match: 5. Germline V gene sequence: CDR1 MNHEY, CDR2 SMNVEV (reference sequence). CDR3 length equals 13 residues. CDR3 in DNA: TGTGCCAGCAGGCCGACAGGGTTCAATGAGCAGTTCTTC. It yields the protein CASRPTGFNEQFF.

V usage is TRBV9 and J usage is TRBJ2-3; TRBD2 matches at 8 bases. Per the germline V gene, CDR1 is SGDLS and CDR2 is YYNGEE. The CDR3 extends over 15 amino acids. V lost 3 bases to trimming and J lost 2 bases; unmatched junction nucleotides: 5. The CDR3, as DNA: TGTGCCAGCAGCGAAAGCGGGGGAGACACAGATACGCAGTATTTT. Translating it yields CASSESGGDTDTQYF.

This clone was seen a handful of times. CDR3 region: CASSLEKADTQYF. Written as DNA, the CDR3 is TGTGCCAGCAGCTTGGAAAAGGCAGATACGCAGTATTTT. The genes are TRBV5-4 and TRBJ2-3, with D uncertain. The CDR3 has 13 amino acids. Germline CDR1 reads SGHNT; CDR2 reads YYREEE (reference sequence). The V end lost 0 bases, the J end lost 4 bases, and 6 bases lay between the germline ends.

This clone has more than one count but fewer than ten. The chain uses TRBV27 and TRBJ1-6; TRBD1 matches at 7 bases. The germline CDR1 and CDR2 sequences are MNHEY and SMNVEV (reference sequence). This CDR3 is built from 14 residues. V dropped 5 bases and J dropped 6; count of bases not matched to a gene: 4. In DNA, the CDR3 is TGTGCCAGCAGTGTCCGGGACAGTAATTCACCCCTCCACTTT. It specifies CASSVRDSNSPLHF.

The J gene is TRBJ2-7, the V gene TRBV18; perhaps D is TRBD1 or TRBD2 (5 bases each). The germline CDR1 and CDR2 sequences are KGHSH and LQKENI. The CDR3 is 14 amino acids. The V and J ends lost 1 base and 7 bases respectively, with 14 bases between them. In DNA form, the CDR3 reads TGTGCCAGCTCACCACTGGGACCGCCCTCAGAGCAGTACTTC. This codes for CASSPLGPPSEQYF.

This chain uses TRBV6-6 with TRBJ1-1, with 10 bases matching TRBD1. CDR3 length: 15 amino acids. Unmatched junction bases numbered 8, after V lost 4 bases and J lost 6 bases. Per germline, CDR1 MNHNY and CDR2 SVGAGI (reference sequence). The CDR3 nucleotides read TGTGCCAGCAGTTCCGTCGGGACAGGGGAATCTGAAGCTTTCTTT. Protein product: CASSSVGTGESEAFF.

Here the CDR3 DNA reads TGCGCCAGCAGTGGTTCGACAGGGGGGAATTCACCCCTCCACTTT. As protein: CASSGSTGGNSPLHF. The chain links TRBV10-2 to TRBJ1-6; 9 nucleotides align to TRBD1. The CDR3 is 15 amino acids. The germline V gene encodes CDR1 WSHSY and CDR2 SAAADI. V shed 4 bases, J shed 7 bases, and the junction held 5 bases outside the gene matches.

The J gene is TRBJ1-2, the V gene TRBV27; maybe TRBD1 (5 bases). The V end lost 3 bases, the J end lost 4 bases, and 9 bases lay between the germline ends. The length of the CDR3 is 13 residues. Germline V gives CDR1 MNHEY, CDR2 SMNVEV (reference sequence). CDR3 in DNA: TGTGCCAGCAGTTTGGGGCGGGGCTATGGCTACACCTTC. Residues: CASSLGRGYGYTF.

The chain joins TRBV9 to TRBJ1-2; 10 positions match TRBD1. Germline lookup yields CDR1 SGDLS and CDR2 YYNGEE. The CDR3 has 15 residues. The junction had 4 bases not matched to a gene; V was cut back by 3 bases and J by 2 bases. As DNA, the CDR3 is TGTGCCAGCAGCGACCGGACAGGGGGAAACTATGGCTACACCTTC. It specifies CASSDRTGGNYGYTF.

The chain carries TRBV28 and TRBJ1-1; 8 nucleotides align to TRBD1. Germline V CDR1 and CDR2: MDHEN, SYDVKM. The CDR3 length is 14 residues. V lost 6 bases to trimming and J lost 5 bases; unmatched junction nucleotides: 8. The CDR3, as DNA: TGTGCCAGCAGCCCTAGCCGGACAGGGACTGAAGCTTTCTTT. This codes for CASSPSRTGTEAFF.

V usage is TRBV10-3 and J usage is TRBJ1-1, with D perhaps TRBD1 (5 bases). This CDR3 has 15 residues. Trimming cost V 7 bases and J 2 bases, with 17 bases left between them. CDR1 is ENHRY and CDR2 is SYGVKD in the germline V gene. CDR3 amino acids: CAIKSAGTPNTEAFF. DNA for the CDR3: TGTGCCATCAAATCCGCCGGGACTCCCAACACTGAAGCTTTCTTT.

This clone was seen a handful of times. This chain connects TRBV5-1 to TRBJ1-2, with TRBD1 matching over 8 bases. This CDR3 has 17 residues. Germline V gives CDR1 SGHRS, CDR2 YFSETQ. Unmatched junction bases numbered 16, after V lost 4 bases and J lost 5 bases. The CDR3 region is CASSERRTGSGGYGYTF. DNA of the CDR3: TGCGCCAGCAGCGAACGAAGGACAGGGTCTGGGGGATATGGCTACACCTTC.